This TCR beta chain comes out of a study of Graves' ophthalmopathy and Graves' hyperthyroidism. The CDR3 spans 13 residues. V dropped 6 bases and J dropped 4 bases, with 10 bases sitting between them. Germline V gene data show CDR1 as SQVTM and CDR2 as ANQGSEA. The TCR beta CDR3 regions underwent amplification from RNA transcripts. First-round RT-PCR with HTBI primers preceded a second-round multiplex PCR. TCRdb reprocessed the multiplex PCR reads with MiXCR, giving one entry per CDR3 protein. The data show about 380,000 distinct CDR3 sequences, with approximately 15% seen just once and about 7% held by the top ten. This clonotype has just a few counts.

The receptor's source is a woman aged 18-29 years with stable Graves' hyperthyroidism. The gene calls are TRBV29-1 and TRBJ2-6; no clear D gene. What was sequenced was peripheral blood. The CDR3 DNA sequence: TGCAGCGTCCTTATCTCCGGGGCCAACGTCCTGACTTTC. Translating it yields CSVLISGANVLTF.